These T cell receptor beta chains were read from a single sample in a study of response to subunit inactivated influenza vaccine. TCRdb reprocessed the RT-PCR reads with MiXCR, giving one entry per CDR3 protein. The profile shows 400,000 to 650,000 distinct CDR3 sequences, roughly 7.6% of them singletons. Material: PBMCs from blood, obtained around 25 months after vaccination. The source of these receptors is a man aged 45 to 70 who received an inactivated influenza vaccine. CDR3s include the opening cysteine and the closing phenylalanine or tryptophan. Fields, in order: clone size, J gene, D gene, V gene, CDR3 protein, CDR3 DNA. The D gene is left open where the match is weak. Expanded clones get a size class; other rows say once, few or many, or leave the size out.

>many|TRBJ1-4|.|TRBV20-1
CSAKGTAPNEKLFF
TGCAGTGCTAAGGGGACGGCACCTAATGAAAAACTGTTTTTT
>few|TRBJ1-6|.|TRBV7-6
CASSPRDRRNEDSPLHF
TGTGCCAGCAGCCCCCGGGACCGCCGGAATGAAGATTCACCCCTCCACTTT
>few|TRBJ1-4|.|TRBV20-1
CSARFMGLGEKLFF
TGCAGTGCTAGATTTATGGGACTAGGGGAAAAACTGTTTTTT
>.|TRBJ2-3|TRBD2|TRBV5-1
CASSRTSGGSRDTQYF
TGCGCCAGCAGCCGGACTAGCGGGGGGTCTCGTGATACGCAGTATTTT
>many|TRBJ2-7|TRBD1|TRBV12-3/TRBV12-4
CASSLAPGQGLSSYEQYF
TGTGCCAGCAGTTTAGCGCCGGGACAGGGCCTTAGCTCCTACGAGCAGTACTTC
>many|TRBJ2-3|.|TRBV7-9
CASSPPAGNTQYF
TGTGCCAGCAGCCCACCCGCGGGAAATACGCAGTATTTT
>.|TRBJ2-1|TRBD2|TRBV20-1
CSARNSRTLTSGAPYNEQFF
TGCAGTGCTAGAAATTCGAGGACACTGACTAGCGGGGCCCCCTACAATGAGCAGTTCTTC
>many|TRBJ1-1|.|TRBV25-1
CASSQARGNTEAFF
TGTGCCAGCAGCCAGGCAAGGGGGAACACTGAAGCTTTCTTT
>.|TRBJ1-4|.|TRBV4-3
CASSFTLGGINEKLFF
TGCGCCAGCAGCTTCACTTTGGGCGGAATTAATGAAAAACTGTTTTTT
>.|TRBJ1-2|.|TRBV29-1
CSVEDRRDGYTF
TGCAGCGTTGAAGATCGCAGAGATGGCTACACCTTC
>.|TRBJ2-7|TRBD1|TRBV20-1
CSANRQGGSYEQYF
TGCAGTGCGAATAGACAGGGGGGTTCCTACGAGCAGTACTTC
>many|TRBJ2-5|.|TRBV12-3/TRBV12-4
CASSLPEGGLETQYF
TGTGCCAGCAGTCTTCCCGAAGGGGGGCTAGAGACCCAGTACTTC
>few|TRBJ2-2|TRBD2|TRBV7-2
CASTRTSGRGAELFF
TGTGCCAGCACCAGGACTAGCGGGAGGGGGGCGGAGCTGTTTTTT
>few|TRBJ2-1|TRBD1|TRBV6-2/TRBV6-3
CASTKDRADQFF
TGTGCCAGCACCAAAGACAGGGCTGATCAGTTCTTC
>.|TRBJ1-2|TRBD1|TRBV6-6
CASSRTGLDGYTF
TGTGCCAGCAGTCGGACAGGGTTGGATGGCTACACCTTC
>few|TRBJ2-3|TRBD2|TRBV6-6
CASSIAGGDTQYF
TGTGCCAGCAGTATAGCGGGGGGAGATACGCAGTATTTT
>many|TRBJ2-5|.|TRBV4-3
CASSQLGETQYF
TGCGCCAGCAGCCAATTAGGGGAGACCCAGTACTTC
>few|TRBJ1-2|TRBD1|TRBV28
CATYPGRGLGYTF
TGTGCCACCTACCCCGGGAGGGGGCTTGGCTACACCTTC
>few|TRBJ2-1|TRBD2|TRBV6-4
CASSEATSGGRKQFF
TGTGCCAGCAGTGAGGCTACTAGCGGGGGCCGAAAGCAGTTCTTC
>.|TRBJ2-1|TRBD2|TRBV7-2
CASSPIAGGPFF
TGTGCCAGCAGCCCAATAGCGGGGGGGCCGTTCTTC
>many|TRBJ2-5|.|TRBV29-1
CSVVGQPGAQYF
TGCAGCGTTGTTGGACAGCCCGGGGCCCAGTACTTC
>.|TRBJ2-3|.|TRBV21-1
CASSKALCRTSGTRTDTQYF
TGTGCCAGCAGCAAAGCGCTTTGTCGGACTAGCGGGACCCGCACAGATACGCAGTATTTT
>few|TRBJ2-1|.|TRBV11-3
CASSISSMVHEQFF
TGTGCCAGCAGCATCTCCTCTATGGTACATGAGCAGTTCTTC
>few|TRBJ2-3|TRBD2|TRBV20-1
CSARVGTSGPDTQYF
TGCAGTGCTAGAGTTGGGACTAGCGGGCCCGATACGCAGTATTTT
>.|TRBJ2-1|TRBD2|TRBV7-9
CASSFRTSEYNEQFF
TGTGCCAGCAGCTTCCGGACTAGCGAATACAATGAGCAGTTCTTC
>.|TRBJ2-2|.|TRBV6-2/TRBV6-3
CASSYWRIANTGELFF
TGTGCCAGCAGTTATTGGAGGATTGCGAACACCGGGGAGCTGTTTTTT
>.|TRBJ2-5|.|TRBV29-1
CSVGVHQETQYF
TGCAGCGTTGGGGTCCACCAAGAGACCCAGTACTTC
>.|TRBJ2-2|TRBD2|TRBV7-9
CASSLGLAGYTGELFF
TGTGCCAGCAGCTTAGGACTAGCGGGGTATACCGGGGAGCTGTTTTTT
>many|TRBJ2-7|.|TRBV12-3/TRBV12-4
CASSLNRRHGQVAQYF
TGTGCCAGCAGTTTAAATAGAAGACACGGCCAAGTAGCGCAGTACTTC
>.|TRBJ2-1|.|TRBV14
CASSLVPAGRGLTNEQFF
TGTGCCAGCAGCTTAGTGCCCGCGGGACGGGGCCTAACGAATGAGCAGTTCTTC
>few|TRBJ1-1|TRBD1|TRBV7-2
CASSLTQGWENTEAFF
TGTGCCAGCAGCTTGACACAGGGGTGGGAGAACACTGAAGCTTTCTTT
>few|TRBJ2-5|.|TRBV20-1
CSARSGAQETQYF
TGCAGTGCCCGTAGCGGTGCGCAAGAGACCCAGTACTTC
>many|TRBJ2-3|.|TRBV7-2
CASSLARPPRDTQYF
TGTGCCAGCAGCTTAGCGCGGCCGCCGCGAGATACGCAGTATTTT
>few|TRBJ1-2|.|TRBV21-1
CASSKILRLGDRGPSRSGYTF
TGTGCCAGCAGCAAAATATTACGTTTAGGGGACAGGGGGCCATCTCGGAGTGGCTACACCTTC
>many|TRBJ2-2|TRBD1|TRBV24-1
CATSDGPGTGVYTGELFF
TGTGCCACCAGTGATGGGCCCGGGACAGGGGTCTACACCGGGGAGCTGTTTTTT
>few|TRBJ2-7|TRBD2|TRBV7-2
CASSLASGAGGYEQYF
TGTGCCAGCAGCTTAGCGTCCGGGGCGGGAGGCTACGAGCAGTACTTC
>few|TRBJ2-1|.|TRBV20-1
CSASKTGEWMPQFF
TGCAGTGCTAGTAAGACAGGAGAGTGGATGCCCCAGTTCTTC